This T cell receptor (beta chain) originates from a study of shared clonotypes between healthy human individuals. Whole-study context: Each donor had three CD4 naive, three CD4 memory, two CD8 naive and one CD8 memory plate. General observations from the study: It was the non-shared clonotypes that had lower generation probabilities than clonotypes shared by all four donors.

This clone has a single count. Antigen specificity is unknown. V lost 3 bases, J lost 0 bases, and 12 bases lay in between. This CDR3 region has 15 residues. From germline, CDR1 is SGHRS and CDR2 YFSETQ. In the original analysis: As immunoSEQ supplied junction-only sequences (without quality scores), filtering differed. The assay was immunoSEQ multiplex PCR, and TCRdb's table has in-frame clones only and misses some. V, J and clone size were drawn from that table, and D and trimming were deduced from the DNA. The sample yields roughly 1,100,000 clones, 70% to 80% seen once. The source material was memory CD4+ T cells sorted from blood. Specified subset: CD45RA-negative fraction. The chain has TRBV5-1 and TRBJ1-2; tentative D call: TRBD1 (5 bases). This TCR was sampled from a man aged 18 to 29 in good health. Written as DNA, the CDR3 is TGCGCCAGCAGCTACGCAGGGACGACTAACTATGGCTACACCTTC. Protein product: CASSYAGTTNYGYTF.